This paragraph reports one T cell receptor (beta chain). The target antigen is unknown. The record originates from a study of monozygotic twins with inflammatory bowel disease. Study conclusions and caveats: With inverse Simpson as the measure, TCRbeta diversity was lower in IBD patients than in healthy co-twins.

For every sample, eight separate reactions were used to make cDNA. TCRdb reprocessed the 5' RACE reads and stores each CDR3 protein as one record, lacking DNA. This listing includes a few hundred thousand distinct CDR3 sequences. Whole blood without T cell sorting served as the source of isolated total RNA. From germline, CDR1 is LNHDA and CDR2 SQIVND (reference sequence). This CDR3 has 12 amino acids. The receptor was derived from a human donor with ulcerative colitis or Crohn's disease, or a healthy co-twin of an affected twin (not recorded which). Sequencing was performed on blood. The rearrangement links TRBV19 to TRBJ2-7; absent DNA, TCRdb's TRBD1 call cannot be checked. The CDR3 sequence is CASSVDRYEQYF.